This T cell receptor beta chain is from a study of blood T cell repertoires in COVID-19. Germline assignment: CDR1 SGHNT and CDR2 YENEEA. The CDR3 has 15 residues. After removal of 1 base from V and 5 bases from J, the junction contained 5 bases not matched to a gene. Under the authors' procedure: Amplifying reference gene primers gave estimates of nucleated cell counts. Sequenced by immunoSEQ multiplex PCR; TCRdb stores in-frame clones only, minus some. That table supplies the V and J calls and clone size; D and trimming were determined from the DNA. The sample yields 150,000 to 190,000 clones, 85% seen once.

The TCR originated in a woman aged 55 to 70 with COVID-19, enrolled during active disease. The rearrangement uses TRBV11-3 and TRBJ2-5; TRBD2 matches 9 bases. The sequencing input was peripheral blood. CDR3: CASSLGLAGGETQYF. In DNA form, the CDR3 reads TGTGCCAGCAGCTTAGGTTTGGCGGGAGGGGAGACCCAGTACTTC.